The 17 T cell receptor beta chains given below trace back to one sample, sequenced in a study of cytomegalovirus exposure and HLA in healthy donors. PCR used 60 Vbeta primers and 13 Jbeta primers. Assay used: immunoSEQ multiplex PCR; TCRdb lists only in-frame clones, some missing. The table lists around 110,000 clones, around three quarters of them singletons, with 4% to 5.5% in the top ten. Input material: PBMCs. These receptors all come from a young man in good health and CMV-seropositive.

The gene calls are TRBV7-2 and TRBJ2-5; possible D gene TRBD1, 5 bases. The better agreement between TRBJ2-7 and the DNA end casts doubt on the J call. This CDR3 has 12 residues. Germline V CDR1 and CDR2: SGHTA, FQGNSA. CDR3 residues: CASSPQGHEQYF. The CDR3 DNA reads as TGTGCCAGCAGCCCCCAGGGTCACGAGCAGTACTTC.

The CDR3 here is CASSSNRGHTGELFF. The CDR3 DNA sequence: TGTGCCAGCAGTTCAAACAGGGGCCACACCGGGGAGCTGTTTTTT. The chain combines TRBV28 with TRBJ2-2, with TRBD1 matching 7 bases. Per germline, CDR1 MDHEN and CDR2 SYDVKM. The CDR3 length is 15 residues. J was trimmed by 3 bases and V by 4 bases; bases with no gene match: 5.

This clone was picked up a small number of times. CDR3 residues: CASRLFTAAGNTIYF. The DNA of the CDR3 is TGTGCCAGCAGGCTATTTACAGCTGCTGGAAACACCATATATTTT. The chain recombines TRBV11-2 with TRBJ1-3; D unclear. The CDR3 covers 15 residues. The V end lost 6 bases, the J end lost 2 bases, and 14 bases lay between the germline ends. Germline-derived CDR1 and CDR2 are SGHAT and FQNNGV.

The chain has TRBV10-3 and TRBJ1-1; tentatively, D is TRBD1 (5 bases). With 7 bases removed from V and 3 bases from J, the gap between germline ends came to 12 bases. This CDR3 has 13 amino acids. Germline V lookup: CDR1 ENHRY, CDR2 SYGVKD. CDR3 DNA sequence: TGTGCCATCACCCCAGCGGGGGACACTGAAGCTTTCTTT. Translating it yields CAITPAGDTEAFF.

Only a few counts were recorded for this clone. The CDR3 spells CASSQEGGQGARQPQHF. In nucleotides, the CDR3 is TGCGCCAGCAGCCAAGAAGGGGGACAGGGGGCGCGGCAGCCCCAGCATTTT. This sequence joins TRBV4-3 and TRBJ1-5; TRBD1 agrees at 12 bases. The V gene end was trimmed by 0 bases and the J gene end by 7 bases; junction bases not matched to a gene: 7. The CDR3 loop spans 17 amino acids. CDR1 and CDR2 (germline): LGHNA, YSLEER.

The chain recombines TRBV2 with TRBJ1-6, with D perhaps TRBD1 (6 bases). Trimming shortened V by 3 bases and J by 10 bases, and 19 bases separated the two germline ends. The CDR3 has 16 amino acids. The germline V gene has CDR1 SNHLY and CDR2 FYNNEI. DNA of the CDR3: TGTGCCAGCAGTGATAATACTCCAGGGGCGGGCTCACCCCTCCACTTT. Translated, it gives CASSDNTPGAGSPLHF.

The rearrangement joins TRBV5-4 to TRBJ2-3; the D gene is possibly TRBD1 (5 bases). CDR1 and CDR2 (germline): SGHNT, YYREEE (reference sequence). CDR3 length: 14 amino acids. V shed 1 base and J shed 3 bases, with 9 bases lying between them. CDR3 sequence (DNA): TGTGCCAGCAGCTTGACAGGAGAGACAGATACGCAGTATTTT. Translated, it gives CASSLTGETDTQYF.

V is TRBV29-1 and J is TRBJ2-7; D perhaps matches TRBD1 (6 bases). There are 14 residues in the CDR3. The germline V and J ends were trimmed by 1 base and 2 bases, with 12 bases remaining between them. Germline CDR1 reads SQVTM; CDR2 reads ANQGSEA. This CDR3 is CSVEVGQPAYEQYF. For the CDR3, the DNA is TGCAGCGTTGAAGTTGGACAGCCCGCCTACGAGCAGTACTTC.

The V gene is TRBV6-4, the J gene TRBJ1-1; D is ambiguous. CDR3 length: 18 amino acids. V was cut by 3 bases and J by 0 bases, with 20 bases left in between. Germline V gene data show CDR1 as MRHNA and CDR2 as SNTAGT. The CDR3 coding sequence is TGTGCCAGCAGTGAAGGGAAAAAGGTGGGGAGAATGAACACTGAAGCTTTCTTT. Protein sequence: CASSEGKKVGRMNTEAFF.

This chain links TRBV7-9 with TRBJ1-4; no clear D gene. Germline-derived CDR1 and CDR2 are SEHNR and FQNEAQ (reference sequence). V lost 4 bases, J lost 4 bases, and 19 bases lay in between. The CDR3 loop spans 17 amino acids. The CDR3 loop is CASSSLYPNSFNEKLFF. Written as DNA, the CDR3 is TGTGCCAGCAGCTCCCTCTACCCCAACAGTTTTAATGAAAAACTGTTTTTT.

This chain joins TRBV2 and TRBJ2-5; tentatively, D is TRBD1 (5 bases). CDR1 and CDR2 from the germline V gene are SNHLY and FYNNEI. The CDR3 extends over 15 amino acids. The V gene lost 6 bases and the J gene lost 1 base, with 15 bases spanning the gap. The CDR3 nucleotides are TGTGCCAGCAGCGGACCCTTAGGGGCCCAAGAGACCCAGTACTTC. This encodes CASSGPLGAQETQYF.

The V and J genes are TRBV10-3 and TRBJ2-7; TRBD2 is a possible D gene (6 bases). CDR1 is ENHRY and CDR2 is SYGVKD in the germline V gene. The CDR3 runs to 13 residues. The V and J ends lost 8 bases and 2 bases respectively, with 13 bases between them. The CDR3 sequence: CAIGGLNAYEQYF. The CDR3 coding sequence is TGTGCCATCGGCGGACTAAATGCCTACGAGCAGTACTTC.

Here the CDR3 reads CASSYSTGSQPQHF. The CDR3 bases are TGTGCCAGCAGTTACTCGACAGGGTCCCAGCCCCAGCATTTT. This sequence joins TRBV6-5 and TRBJ1-5; 7 nucleotides agree with TRBD1. From germline, CDR1 is MNHEY and CDR2 SVGAGI. V was pared by 0 bases and J by 7 bases, with 3 bases of the junction left unmatched. The CDR3 is 14 residues long.

The rearrangement links TRBV2 to TRBJ1-5; possible D gene TRBD1, 5 bases. V lost 4 bases to trimming and J lost 0 bases, with 7 bases between them. CDR1 and CDR2 (germline): SNHLY, FYNNEI. The CDR3 totals 14 residues. CDR3 sequence: CASSGRVSNQPQHF. The CDR3 bases are TGTGCCAGCAGTGGCAGGGTTAGCAATCAGCCCCAGCATTTT.

About this clone itself: The same CDR3 arises from other DNA sequences in this sample as well. The chain is built from TRBV5-6 and TRBJ2-7; D possibly corresponds to TRBD1 (6 bases). The V gene lost 1 base and the J gene lost 2 bases, with 10 bases spanning the gap. Germline V gene data show CDR1 as SGHDT and CDR2 as YYEEEE. This CDR3 contains 14 residues. The CDR3: CASSLRRGPYEQYF. The CDR3, as DNA: TGTGCCAGCAGCTTGCGCAGGGGTCCCTACGAGCAGTACTTC. The variable domain in full, with the rest retrieved from reference TRBV5-6 and TRBJ2-7, is DAGVTQSPTHLIKTRGQQVTLRCSPKSGHDTVSWYQQALGQGPQFIFQYYEEEERQRGNFPDRFSGHQFPNYSSELNVNALLLGDSALYLCASSLRRGPYEQYFGPGTRLTVT.

The chain recombines TRBV6-5 with TRBJ1-1; D is ambiguous. Germline lookup yields CDR1 MNHEY and CDR2 SVGAGI. The germline V and J ends were trimmed by 5 bases and 5 bases, with 15 bases remaining between them. The CDR3 consists of 14 residues. The CDR3 nucleotides read TGTGCCAGCAGTGAGGCGGGTCCGCGGACTGAAGCTTTCTTT. It yields the protein CASSEAGPRTEAFF.

This clone was counted only a few times. V gene TRBV10-1 combines with J gene TRBJ2-7; a possible D gene is TRBD2 (5 bases). This CDR3 contains 13 residues. Germline CDR1 is WNHNN and CDR2 is SYGVQD (reference sequence). V shed 2 bases and J shed 2 bases, with 7 bases lying between them. The CDR3: CASSEEGAYEQYF. CDR3 nucleotide sequence: TGCGCCAGCAGTGAGGAGGGCGCCTACGAGCAGTACTTC.